This T cell receptor (beta chain) was recovered during a study of post-analysis software for immune sequencing data. As for the study in general: The study covered relapsing-remitting, secondary progressive and progressive-relapsing courses of multiple sclerosis. Study conclusions and caveats: Patients used several TRBV segments, including TRBV5-6, TRBV5-1 and TRBV20-1, more often than controls.

cDNA libraries for TCR beta contained unique molecular identifiers. TCRdb re-derived calls from the PCR reads in MiXCR, one entry per CDR3 protein. The table records approximately 260,000 distinct CDR3 sequences, 36% of them present only once. This clonotype was recorded at least ten times. The antigen remains unidentified. The CDR3 is made up of 15 amino acids. V was clipped by 0 bases and J by 0 bases, with 7 bases between them. Germline V CDR1 and CDR2: SGHRS, YFSETQ. This sequence was found in a girl aged 10 to 17 with multiple sclerosis. The chain carries TRBV5-1 and TRBJ1-3; D uncertain. The material sequenced was blood. Here the CDR3 DNA reads TGCGCCAGCAGCTTGGGGGCAGACTCTGGAAACACCATATATTTT. Translation gives CASSLGADSGNTIYF.